Presented here are 30 T cell receptor beta chains from one specimen sequenced in a study of blood T cell repertoires in COVID-19. Libraries were prepared by immunoSEQ multiplex PCR; TCRdb keeps only in-frame clonotypes and omits some of them. The sample includes about 78,000 clones, 90% seen only once; the top ten take under 1.1%. Material: peripheral blood. The receptors stem from a woman between 50 and 59 years old in a cohort sampled during active COVID-19.

This clone has only a few counts. The V and J genes are TRBV7-9 and TRBJ2-7; 8 bases map to TRBD1. The CDR3 has 15 amino acids. Germline CDR1 reads SEHNR; CDR2 reads FQNEAQ (reference sequence). V was pared by 1 base and J by 7 bases, with 9 bases of the junction left unmatched. CDR3: CASSLGTGGPKEQYF. CDR3 sequence (DNA): TGTGCCAGCAGCTTAGGAACAGGGGGTCCTAAAGAGCAGTACTTC.

This chain connects TRBV4-1 to TRBJ2-2, with a tentative D call TRBD1 (5 bases). Trimming took 1 base from V and 5 from J, leaving 14 bases between them. Per germline, CDR1 MGHRA and CDR2 YSYEKL. This CDR3 comprises 16 residues. The CDR3 DNA follows: TGCGCCAGCAGCCAAGCAATCAGGGAAGGAACCGGGGAGCTGTTTTTT. Amino acid sequence: CASSQAIREGTGELFF.

The gene calls are TRBV7-9 and TRBJ1-1; TRBD1 matches at 7 bases. This CDR3 comprises 13 residues. Germline CDR1 and CDR2: SEHNR and FQNEAQ (reference sequence). V lost 5 bases to trimming and J lost 4 bases; unmatched junction nucleotides: 4. CDR3 coding DNA: TGTGCCAGCAGCCAGCGACAGGGCACTGAAGCTTTCTTT. Translating gives CASSQRQGTEAFF.

The J gene is TRBJ1-1, the V gene TRBV7-9; D not certain. The CDR3 has 16 residues. Germline lookup yields CDR1 SEHNR and CDR2 FQNEAQ (reference sequence). Trimming left V 5 bases short and J 0 bases short, with 16 bases between. CDR3 sequence: CASSPRGDGLNTEAFF. The CDR3 DNA follows: TGTGCCAGCAGCCCCCGGGGAGACGGGCTGAACACTGAAGCTTTCTTT.

The gene calls are TRBV19 and TRBJ2-7; TRBD2 aligns across 8 bases. The CDR3 has 15 residues. Germline-derived CDR1 and CDR2 are LNHDA and SQIVND (reference sequence). V trimming: 0 bases; J trimming: 0 bases; junction bases outside the gene matches: 1. The CDR3 spells CASSIESGSSYEQYF. The CDR3 DNA reads TGTGCCAGTAGTATAGAGAGCGGGAGCTCCTACGAGCAGTACTTC.

This chain links TRBV30 with TRBJ2-3, with TRBD2 matching 8 bases. This CDR3 spans 14 amino acids. Trimming at V came to 2 bases and at J to 0 bases, leaving 1 base not matched to a gene. Germline CDR1 GTSNPN, CDR2 SVGIG (reference sequence). The DNA of the CDR3 is TGTGCCTGGAGTACTAGCGGTAGCACAGATACGCAGTATTTT. This gives the protein CAWSTSGSTDTQYF.

The genes are TRBV6-4 and TRBJ2-3; D is undetermined. Trimming took off 5 bases at V and 0 bases at J, with 15 bases between the two ends. Germline V gives CDR1 MRHNA, CDR2 SNTAGT. This CDR3 has 16 residues. The chain's CDR3 is CASSSNSYSSTDTQYF. The CDR3, as DNA: TGTGCCAGCAGTTCAAACAGCTATTCTAGCACAGATACGCAGTATTTT.

This chain uses TRBV5-6 with TRBJ1-2; 12 bases match TRBD1. The CDR3 runs to 16 residues. V lost 3 bases, J lost 4 bases, and 7 bases stayed unmatched. Germline V lookup: CDR1 SGHDT, CDR2 YYEEEE. CDR3 sequence reads: CASSSEGTGGSYGYTF. The CDR3 nucleotides are TGTGCCAGCAGCTCCGAGGGGACAGGGGGCTCCTATGGCTACACCTTC.

This sequence joins TRBV11-2 and TRBJ2-1; D not resolved. Germline lookup yields CDR1 SGHAT and CDR2 FQNNGV. V lost 1 base, J lost 9 bases, and 13 bases lay in between. The CDR3 is 14 amino acids. For the CDR3, the DNA is TGTGCCAGCAGCTTAGGTTTGCAAAGCGCTGAGCAGTTCTTC. This translates into CASSLGLQSAEQFF. Full variable domain (missing parts from reference TRBV11-2 and TRBJ2-1): EAGVAQSPRYKIIEKRQSVAFWCNPISGHATLYWYQQILGQGPKLLIQFQNNGVVDDSQLPKDRFSAERLKGVDSTLKIQPAKLEDSAVYLCASSLGLQSAEQFFGPGTRLTVL.

The gene calls are TRBV5-6 and TRBJ2-7; D is unresolved. V lost 0 bases, J lost 6 bases, and 4 bases lay in between. CDR3 length: 11 residues. In germline, CDR1 is SGHDT, CDR2 YYEEEE. CDR3: CASSLAGEQYF. The CDR3 DNA follows: TGTGCCAGCAGCTTGGCCGGCGAGCAGTACTTC.

The chain has TRBV30 and TRBJ1-2, with a weak D call TRBD1 (6 bases). The ends were cut back, 3 bases at V and 7 bases at J, with 12 bases in the middle. There are 12 residues in the CDR3. Looked up from germline, CDR1 is GTSNPN and CDR2 is SVGIG (reference sequence). The CDR3 nucleotides are TGTGCCTGGAGGGGGGACAAAGTTGGCTACACCTTC. This translates into CAWRGDKVGYTF.

The CDR3 DNA follows: TGTGCCAGCGACAGGAGCTCCTACAATGAGCAGTTCTTC. This codes for CASDRSSYNEQFF. The chain links TRBV12-3 or TRBV12-4 to TRBJ2-1; D is perhaps TRBD1 (6 bases). The CDR3 sequence is 13 residues long. The V end was cut by 8 bases, the J end by 0 bases, with 8 bases between.

V and J are TRBV7-9 and TRBJ2-5, with D tentatively TRBD2 (6 bases). This CDR3 is built from 11 residues. CDR1 SEHNR and CDR2 FQNEAQ come from the germline V gene (reference sequence). Trimming pared 5 bases from V and 12 bases from J, leaving 13 bases between. The CDR3 reads CASSLTSSKYF. As DNA, the CDR3 is TGTGCCAGCAGCCTCACTAGCTCCAAGTACTTC.

J is TRBJ2-1 and V is TRBV4-2; 9 nucleotides align to TRBD2. Per germline, CDR1 LGHNA and CDR2 YNFKEQ. After removal of 8 bases from V and 5 bases from J, the junction contained 10 bases not matched to a gene. CDR3 length: 15 amino acids. The CDR3 region is CASDSRGLANNEQFF. Here the CDR3 DNA reads TGTGCCAGCGACTCAAGGGGACTAGCCAACAATGAGCAGTTCTTC.

The V and J genes are TRBV18 and TRBJ1-1, with D maybe TRBD1 (6 bases). Germline V gene data show CDR1 as KGHSH and CDR2 as LQKENI. CDR3 length: 17 amino acids. Between the trimmed V and J ends, which lost 2 bases and 4 bases, there was a span of 20 bases. CDR3 nucleotide sequence: TGTGCCAGCTCACCAGCCGCGGACAGTGGGGGGGGCACTGAAGCTTTCTTT. This encodes CASSPAADSGGGTEAFF.

This clone was seen just once. The chain is built from TRBV29-1 and TRBJ2-1; D unclear. V lost 7 bases, J lost 0 bases, and 4 bases lay in between. This CDR3 has 11 amino acids. Per germline, CDR1 SQVTM and CDR2 ANQGSEA. Here the CDR3 reads CSGSSYNEQFF. DNA of the CDR3: TGCAGCGGTAGCTCCTACAATGAGCAGTTCTTC.

This clone has just a few counts. This chain links TRBV24-1 with TRBJ1-3, with D maybe TRBD1 (5 bases). Between the trimmed V and J ends, which lost 4 bases and 0 bases, there was a span of 12 bases. The CDR3 consists of 16 residues. Germline V gene lookup returns CDR1 KGHDR and CDR2 SFDVKD. The CDR3 spells CATSDPTAGSGNTIYF. For the CDR3, the DNA is TGTGCCACCAGTGACCCGACAGCCGGCTCTGGAAACACCATATATTTT.

Here the CDR3 reads CASAGQRGNTIYF. The CDR3 DNA follows: TGTGCCAGCGCGGGGCAACGGGGAAACACCATATATTTT. J is TRBJ1-3 and V is TRBV5-8, with D possibly TRBD1 on 5 matching bases. Germline V gene lookup returns CDR1 SGHTS and CDR2 YDEGEE. This CDR3 contains 13 residues. Deletions cut 7 bases from V and 4 bases from J, with 12 bases between.

V gene TRBV15 combines with J gene TRBJ2-2, with 10 bases matching TRBD2. Per the germline V gene, CDR1 is LNHNV and CDR2 is YYDKDF (reference sequence). This CDR3 is built from 17 residues. J gave up 2 bases and V 1 base, and 4 bases lay outside the gene matches. The CDR3 spells CATSRASGRGNTGELFF. CDR3 bases: TGTGCCACCAGCAGAGCTAGCGGGAGAGGTAACACCGGGGAGCTGTTTTTT.

The rearrangement links TRBV5-1 to TRBJ2-2, with 7 bases that match TRBD1. The trim removed 7 bases at V and 5 bases at J, leaving 5 bases unmatched. In germline, CDR1 is SGHRS, CDR2 YFSETQ. The CDR3 has 13 amino acids. The CDR3 here is CASWTGITGELFF. CDR3 nucleotides: TGCGCCAGCTGGACAGGAATTACCGGGGAGCTGTTTTTT. The full variable domain, its missing parts supplied by reference TRBV5-1 and TRBJ2-2, is KAGVTQTPRYLIKTRGQQVTLSCSPISGHRSVSWYQQTPGQGLQFLFEYFSETQRNKGNFPGRFSGRQFSNSRSEMNVSTLELGDSALYLCASWTGITGELFFGEGSRLTVL.

The chain employs TRBV7-9 and TRBJ2-1; D call uncertain. Germline CDR1 is SEHNR and CDR2 is FQNEAQ (reference sequence). V was pared by 4 bases and J by 4 bases, with 14 bases between. There are 15 residues in the CDR3. The CDR3 loop reads CASSSVAALYNEQFF. CDR3 in DNA: TGTGCCAGCAGCTCCGTCGCAGCACTATACAATGAGCAGTTCTTC.

The chain carries TRBV7-9 and TRBJ2-1, with 14 positions matching TRBD2. Germline values: CDR1 SEHNR, CDR2 FQNEAQ (reference sequence). The CDR3 runs 18 residues. J lost 6 bases, V lost 7 bases, and 14 bases had no gene match. The CDR3 nucleotides read TGTGCCAGCAAAAGGGGGACTAGCGGGAGCCTGATTCGCAATGAGCAGTTCTTC. Residues: CASKRGTSGSLIRNEQFF.

The chain recombines TRBV6-5 with TRBJ1-1, with 8 nucleotides matching TRBD1. Trimming at V came to 6 bases and at J to 1 base, leaving 7 bases not matched to a gene. The CDR3 has 15 residues. Germline V gene data show CDR1 as MNHEY and CDR2 as SVGAGI. DNA for the CDR3: TGTGCCAGCAGCGGACGACAGGGGCGGAACACTGAAGCTTTCTTT. It specifies CASSGRQGRNTEAFF.

The chain has TRBV6-5 and TRBJ1-5; 9 nucleotides align to TRBD1. The CDR3 runs 15 residues. Trimming at V came to 5 bases and at J to 7 bases, leaving 9 bases not matched to a gene. The germline gives CDR1 MNHEY, CDR2 SVGAGI. CDR3 in DNA: TGTGCCAGCAGTCGGATGCGGACAGGGGAACAGCCCCAGCATTTT. Amino acid sequence: CASSRMRTGEQPQHF.

The gene calls are TRBV27 and TRBJ2-5; a possible D gene is TRBD2 (6 bases). Germline V gives CDR1 MNHEY, CDR2 SMNVEV (reference sequence). This CDR3 contains 14 residues. Trimming took off 5 bases at V and 2 bases at J, with 12 bases between the two ends. The CDR3 DNA reads as TGTGCCAGCAGTCCACCGGGACTTCAAGAGACCCAGTACTTC. It encodes CASSPPGLQETQYF.

The rearrangement links TRBV28 to TRBJ2-7; D gene unclear. Germline CDR1 reads MDHEN; CDR2 reads SYDVKM. The CDR3 contains 17 residues. V lost 2 bases and J 3 bases, leaving 20 bases between the germline ends. CDR3 coding DNA: TGTGCCAGCAGTTTACCCCTGGTATACAGTTCCCTCTACGAGCAGTACTTC. Its protein is CASSLPLVYSSLYEQYF.

V usage is TRBV27 and J usage is TRBJ2-1; no firm D call. The V gene's germline CDR1 is MNHEY and CDR2 SMNVEV (reference sequence). Trimming pared 2 bases from V and 0 bases from J, leaving 11 bases between. There are 16 residues in the CDR3. In DNA, the CDR3 is TGTGCCAGCAGTTTAGTGGGCAGATTCTCCTACAATGAGCAGTTCTTC. Its translation: CASSLVGRFSYNEQFF.

The V call is TRBV19, the J call TRBJ2-1, with 9 bases matching TRBD1. Germline CDR1 LNHDA, CDR2 SQIVND (reference sequence). V lost 4 bases, J lost 9 bases, and 13 bases stayed unmatched. This CDR3 spans 16 amino acids. CDR3 region: CASSTPRDRVRVEQFF. CDR3 coding DNA: TGTGCCAGTAGTACCCCCCGGGACAGGGTCCGGGTTGAGCAGTTCTTC.

The V call is TRBV19, the J call TRBJ2-1; D might be TRBD2 (5 bases). V shed 2 bases and J shed 8 bases, with 13 bases lying between them. The V gene's germline CDR1 is LNHDA and CDR2 SQIVND (reference sequence). CDR3 size: 14 residues. CDR3 nucleotide sequence: TGTGCCAGTAGTATAACCCCGGACGGGGATGAGCAGTTCTTC. It yields the protein CASSITPDGDEQFF. The full variable domain, with the rest looked up from reference TRBV19 and TRBJ2-1, is DGGITQSPKYLFRKEGQNVTLSCEQNLNHDAMYWYRQDPGQGLRLIYYSQIVNDFQKGDIAEGYSVSREKKESFPLTVTSAQKNPTAFYLCASSITPDGDEQFFGPGTRLTVL.

The CDR3 DNA follows: TGTGCCAGCAACCGGGGGTCCGGGGAGCTGTTTTTT. Translated: CASNRGSGELFF. The genes are TRBV9 and TRBJ2-2; possible D gene TRBD2, 6 bases. Trimming took 6 bases from V and 6 from J, leaving 9 bases between them. Germline lookup yields CDR1 SGDLS and CDR2 YYNGEE. This CDR3 has 12 residues.